The rows below give T cell receptor beta chains drawn from one sample of a study of T cells after yellow fever vaccination. One entry per CDR3 protein, called by TCRdb with MiXCR from the 5' RACE reads. The sample consists of some 350,000 distinct CDR3 sequences, about 4% of them appearing once. The sequencing used PBMCs, collected 5 days after the yellow fever booster vaccination. The origin of the receptors is a man younger than 35 who received the YFV17D yellow fever vaccine. The CDR3 runs from the conserved cysteine through the conserved F or W. Fields, in order: J gene, clone size, D gene, V gene, CDR3 protein, CDR3 DNA. D genes are given only for firm matches. Some rows mark clone size as missing; the rest say once, few, many or name a class of expanded clone.

J gene: TRBJ1-1
clone size: few
D gene: NA
V gene: TRBV6-2/TRBV6-3
CDR3 protein: CASRIQGGTEAFF
CDR3 DNA: TGTGCCAGCAGGATCCAGGGTGGCACTGAAGCTTTCTTT

J gene: TRBJ1-3
clone size: few
D gene: NA
V gene: TRBV9
CDR3 protein: CASSVSGGNTIYF
CDR3 DNA: TGTGCCAGCAGCGTATCGGGTGGAAACACCATATATTTT

J gene: TRBJ2-5
clone size: NA
D gene: TRBD1
V gene: TRBV6-2/TRBV6-3
CDR3 protein: CASSPMDRSQETQYF
CDR3 DNA: TGTGCCAGCTCTCCTATGGACAGGTCCCAAGAGACCCAGTACTTC

J gene: TRBJ1-1
clone size: many
D gene: TRBD1
V gene: TRBV7-3
CDR3 protein: CASSLTTGGDTEAFF
CDR3 DNA: TGTGCCAGCAGCTTGACGACAGGGGGGGACACTGAAGCTTTCTTT

J gene: TRBJ2-2
clone size: NA
D gene: NA
V gene: TRBV5-1
CDR3 protein: CASSFNGDTGELFF
CDR3 DNA: TGCGCCAGCAGCTTTAACGGTGACACCGGGGAGCTGTTTTTT

J gene: TRBJ2-1
clone size: many
D gene: NA
V gene: TRBV9
CDR3 protein: CASSVSPDNEQFF
CDR3 DNA: TGTGCCAGCAGCGTGTCCCCTGACAATGAGCAGTTCTTC

J gene: TRBJ1-5
clone size: many
D gene: NA
V gene: TRBV28
CDR3 protein: CASSERRINQPQHF
CDR3 DNA: TGTGCCAGCAGCGAAAGACGGATCAATCAGCCCCAGCATTTT

J gene: TRBJ2-1
clone size: many
D gene: TRBD1
V gene: TRBV6-5
CDR3 protein: CASTSRPTGGSEQFF
CDR3 DNA: TGTGCCAGCACTTCCCGCCCGACAGGGGGTTCTGAGCAGTTCTTC

J gene: TRBJ2-2
clone size: few
D gene: NA
V gene: TRBV7-9
CDR3 protein: CASSPVEADTGELFF
CDR3 DNA: TGTGCCAGCAGCCCGGTGGAGGCGGACACCGGGGAGCTGTTTTTT

J gene: TRBJ2-7
clone size: NA
D gene: TRBD2
V gene: TRBV6-5
CDR3 protein: CASSRTPAGGEDEQYF
CDR3 DNA: TGTGCCAGCAGCCGTACGCCTGCCGGGGGGGAAGACGAGCAGTACTTC

J gene: TRBJ2-3
clone size: many
D gene: TRBD2
V gene: TRBV5-1
CDR3 protein: CASSLALAASTDTQYF
CDR3 DNA: TGCGCCAGCAGCTTGGCGCTAGCGGCTAGCACAGATACGCAGTATTTT

J gene: TRBJ2-5
clone size: many
D gene: TRBD1
V gene: TRBV7-7
CDR3 protein: CASSSGTVETQYF
CDR3 DNA: TGTGCTAGCAGCTCCGGGACAGTAGAGACCCAGTACTTC

J gene: TRBJ2-5
clone size: many
D gene: NA
V gene: TRBV6-5
CDR3 protein: CASSYNQGNQETQYF
CDR3 DNA: TGTGCCAGCAGTTACAACCAGGGAAACCAAGAGACCCAGTACTTC

J gene: TRBJ1-1
clone size: few
D gene: TRBD1
V gene: TRBV7-2
CDR3 protein: CASSLRAGGANTEAFF
CDR3 DNA: TGTGCCAGCAGCTTACGGGCAGGGGGCGCGAACACTGAAGCTTTCTTT

J gene: TRBJ1-6
clone size: few
D gene: TRBD1
V gene: TRBV19
CDR3 protein: CASSLSRDRGNSPLHF
CDR3 DNA: TGTGCCAGTAGCTTATCACGGGACAGGGGGAATTCACCCCTCCACTTT